A single sample is the source of the 9 T cell receptor beta chains below, sequenced in a study of cytomegalovirus exposure and HLA in healthy donors. The PCR ran on 60 Vbeta and 13 Jbeta primers. Here immunoSEQ multiplex PCR was the method, and the copy in TCRdb shows in-frame clones only, minus some. The data contain roughly 100,000 clones, around 82% of them singletons. The sequencing sample was made of PBMCs. These receptors were collected from a woman younger than 35 in good health and CMV-seropositive.

V gene TRBV7-6 combines with J gene TRBJ1-5; D call uncertain. This CDR3 contains 17 residues. In germline, CDR1 is SGHVS, CDR2 FNYEAQ. V lost 0 bases to trimming and J lost 0 bases, with 12 bases between them. The CDR3 nucleotides are TGTGCCAGCAGCTTAGCGCCTCCGGCAGGTAGCAATCAGCCCCAGCATTTT. Translation: CASSLAPPAGSNQPQHF.

The genes are TRBV10-3 and TRBJ1-1; the match to TRBD1 covers 9 bases. Germline-derived CDR1 and CDR2 are ENHRY and SYGVKD. V dropped 4 bases and J dropped 6; count of bases not matched to a gene: 0. The CDR3 contains 12 residues. The CDR3 reads CAISGQGAEAFF. The CDR3 region has the DNA TGTGCCATCAGTGGACAGGGGGCTGAAGCTTTCTTT.

The rearrangement joins TRBV18 to TRBJ1-5; possible D gene TRBD1, 6 bases. The V end was cut by 1 base, the J end by 8 bases, with 15 bases between. In germline, CDR1 is KGHSH, CDR2 LQKENI. The length of the CDR3 is 15 residues. The CDR3: CASSPLGSKGEPQHF. CDR3 in DNA: TGTGCCAGCTCACCACTGGGAAGCAAGGGGGAGCCCCAGCATTTT.

The chain is built from TRBV27 and TRBJ1-2; 7 positions match TRBD1. This CDR3 contains 15 residues. Trimming took 4 bases from V and 4 from J; bases not matched to a gene: 9. Germline assignment: CDR1 MNHEY and CDR2 SMNVEV (reference sequence). CDR3 amino acids: CASSSRQGYSYGYTF. CDR3 coding DNA: TGTGCCAGCAGTTCAAGACAGGGATATAGCTATGGCTACACCTTC.

V gene TRBV6-7 combines with J gene TRBJ2-7, with D perhaps matching TRBD1 (7 bases). TRBV6-7 is annotated as an ORF whose role is uncertain. V was cut by 6 bases and J by 2 bases, with 17 bases left in between. The CDR3 is 15 residues long. The CDR3 sequence is CASSSHRGGPYEQYF. The DNA of the CDR3 is TGTGCCAGCAGCTCCCACAGGGGAGGACCCTACGAGCAGTACTTC.

The chain couples TRBV10-3 to TRBJ1-5; the D is unclear. This CDR3 is 14 amino acids long. V was pared by 10 bases and J by 2 bases, with 15 bases between. The germline gives CDR1 ENHRY, CDR2 SYGVKD. CDR3 sequence reads: CATSGYYGNQPQHF. For the CDR3, the DNA is TGTGCCACCTCGGGGTACTATGGCAATCAGCCCCAGCATTTT.

For the CDR3, the DNA is TGCAGCGTTTGGACTAGCGGGAGCTACGAGCAGTACTTC. Amino acid sequence: CSVWTSGSYEQYF. The chain joins TRBV29-1 to TRBJ2-7, with 13 bases lining up with TRBD2. This CDR3 is built from 13 residues. The V gene's germline CDR1 is SQVTM and CDR2 ANQGSEA. Unmatched junction bases numbered 1, after V lost 5 bases and J lost 3 bases.

In this sample, this clone turned up a few times. The rearrangement uses TRBV5-6 and TRBJ2-1, with D unclear. Germline V gene lookup returns CDR1 SGHDT and CDR2 YYEEEE. V shed 5 bases and J shed 4 bases, with 10 bases lying between them. CDR3 length equals 13 residues. The CDR3 protein is CASRPTAYNEQFF. The CDR3, as DNA: TGTGCCAGCAGGCCTACAGCATACAATGAGCAGTTCTTC.

V and J are TRBV27 and TRBJ1-6; 8 bases match TRBD1. The CDR3 runs 14 residues. Germline-derived CDR1 and CDR2 are MNHEY and SMNVEV (reference sequence). Trimming removed 3 bases from V and 7 bases from J; junction bases left unmatched: 2. CDR3 in DNA: TGTGCCAGCAGTTTTAGGACAGGGAATTCACCCCTCCACTTT. Translating gives CASSFRTGNSPLHF.